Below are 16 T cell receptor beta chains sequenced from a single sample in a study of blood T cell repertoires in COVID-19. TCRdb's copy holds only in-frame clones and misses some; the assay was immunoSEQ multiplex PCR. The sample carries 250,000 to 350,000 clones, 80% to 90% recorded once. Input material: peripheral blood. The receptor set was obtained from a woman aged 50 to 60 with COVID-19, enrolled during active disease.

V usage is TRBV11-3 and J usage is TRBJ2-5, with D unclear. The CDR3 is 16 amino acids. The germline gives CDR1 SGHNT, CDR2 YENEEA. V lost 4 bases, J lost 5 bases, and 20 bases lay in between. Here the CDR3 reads CASSYQRGASWETQYF. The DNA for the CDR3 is TGTGCCAGCAGCTACCAACGCGGTGCGTCGTGGGAGACCCAGTACTTC.

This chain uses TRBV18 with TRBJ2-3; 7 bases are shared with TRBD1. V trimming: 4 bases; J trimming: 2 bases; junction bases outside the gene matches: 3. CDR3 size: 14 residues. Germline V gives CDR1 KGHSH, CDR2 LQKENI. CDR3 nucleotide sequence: TGTGCCAGCTCACGACAGGGTAACACAGATACGCAGTATTTT. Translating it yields CASSRQGNTDTQYF.

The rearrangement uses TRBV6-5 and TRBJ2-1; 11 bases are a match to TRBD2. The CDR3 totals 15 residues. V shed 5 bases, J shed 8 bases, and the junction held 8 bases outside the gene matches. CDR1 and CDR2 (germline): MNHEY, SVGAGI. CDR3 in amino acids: CASSKLAGEYDEQFF. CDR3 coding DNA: TGTGCCAGCAGTAAACTAGCGGGAGAATACGATGAGCAGTTCTTC.

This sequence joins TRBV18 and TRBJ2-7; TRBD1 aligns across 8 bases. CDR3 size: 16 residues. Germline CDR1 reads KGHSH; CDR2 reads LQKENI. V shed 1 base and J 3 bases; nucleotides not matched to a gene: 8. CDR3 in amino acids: CASSPQPGQGSYEQYF. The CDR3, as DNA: TGTGCCAGCTCACCACAGCCCGGACAGGGTAGCTACGAGCAGTACTTC.

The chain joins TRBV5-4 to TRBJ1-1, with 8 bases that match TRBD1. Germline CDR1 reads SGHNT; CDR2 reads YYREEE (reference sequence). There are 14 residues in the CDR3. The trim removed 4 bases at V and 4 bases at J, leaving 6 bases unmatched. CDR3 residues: CASSHPDRGTEAFF. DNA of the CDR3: TGTGCCAGCAGCCACCCAGACAGGGGCACTGAAGCTTTCTTT.

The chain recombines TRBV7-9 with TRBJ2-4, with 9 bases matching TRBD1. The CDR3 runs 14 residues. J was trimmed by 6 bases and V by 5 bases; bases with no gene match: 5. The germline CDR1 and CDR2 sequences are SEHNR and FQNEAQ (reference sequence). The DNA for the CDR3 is TGTGCCAGCAGCCGAACAGGGGGCGGAAACATTCAGTACTTC. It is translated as CASSRTGGGNIQYF.

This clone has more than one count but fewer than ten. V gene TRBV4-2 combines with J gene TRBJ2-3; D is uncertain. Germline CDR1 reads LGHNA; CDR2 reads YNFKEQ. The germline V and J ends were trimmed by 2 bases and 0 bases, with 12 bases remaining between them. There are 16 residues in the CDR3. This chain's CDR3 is CASSQPTGGSTDTQYF. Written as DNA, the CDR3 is TGTGCCAGCAGCCAACCGACGGGTGGGAGCACAGATACGCAGTATTTT.

Written as DNA, the CDR3 is TGTGCCAGCAGCTTAACGGGCTCCTACAATGAGCAGTTCTTC. This translates into CASSLTGSYNEQFF. The gene calls are TRBV7-9 and TRBJ2-1; D unclear. Germline V CDR1 and CDR2: SEHNR, FQNEAQ (reference sequence). The CDR3 extends over 14 amino acids. V lost 2 bases, J lost 0 bases, and 5 bases lay in between.

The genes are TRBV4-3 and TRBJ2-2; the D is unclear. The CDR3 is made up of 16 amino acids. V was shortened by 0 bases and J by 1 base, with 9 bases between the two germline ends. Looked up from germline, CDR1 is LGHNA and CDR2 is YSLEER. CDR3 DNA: TGCGCCAGCAGCCAAGAGGTTCCAGGGAACACCGGGGAGCTGTTTTTT. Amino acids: CASSQEVPGNTGELFF.

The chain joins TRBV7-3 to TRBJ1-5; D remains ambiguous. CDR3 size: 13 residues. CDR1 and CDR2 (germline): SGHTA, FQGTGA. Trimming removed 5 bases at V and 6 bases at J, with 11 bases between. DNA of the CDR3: TGTGCCAGCAGCCTTAGCCAAGGTCAGCCCCAGCATTTT. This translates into CASSLSQGQPQHF.

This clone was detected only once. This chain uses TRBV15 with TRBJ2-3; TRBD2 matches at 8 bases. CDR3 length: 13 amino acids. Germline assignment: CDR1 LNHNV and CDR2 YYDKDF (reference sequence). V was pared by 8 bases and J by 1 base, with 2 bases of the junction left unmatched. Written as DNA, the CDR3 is TGTGCCACCTTGACTAGCGGCACAGATACGCAGTATTTT. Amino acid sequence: CATLTSGTDTQYF.

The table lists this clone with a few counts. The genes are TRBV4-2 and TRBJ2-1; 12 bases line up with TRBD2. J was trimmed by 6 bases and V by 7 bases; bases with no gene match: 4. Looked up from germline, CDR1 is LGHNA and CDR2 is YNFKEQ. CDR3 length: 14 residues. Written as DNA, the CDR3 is TGTGCCAGCACGACTAGCGGGAGTCGCAATGAGCAGTTCTTC. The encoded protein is CASTTSGSRNEQFF.

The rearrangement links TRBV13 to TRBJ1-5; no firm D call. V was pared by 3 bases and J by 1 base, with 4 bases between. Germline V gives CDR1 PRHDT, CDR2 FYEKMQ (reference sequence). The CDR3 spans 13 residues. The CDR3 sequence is CASSFQSNQPQHF. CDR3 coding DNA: TGTGCCAGCAGCTTTCAGAGCAATCAGCCCCAGCATTTT. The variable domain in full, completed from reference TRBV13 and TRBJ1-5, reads AAGVIQSPRHLIKEKRETATLKCYPIPRHDTVYWYQQGPGQDPQFLISFYEKMQSDKGSIPDRFSAQQFSDYHSELNMSSLELGDSALYFCASSFQSNQPQHFGDGTRLSIL.

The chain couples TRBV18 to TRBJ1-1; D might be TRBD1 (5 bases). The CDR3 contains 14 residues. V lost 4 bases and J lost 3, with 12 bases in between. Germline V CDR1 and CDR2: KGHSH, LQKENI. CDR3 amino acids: CASSRQGSDTEAFF. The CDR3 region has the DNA TGTGCCAGCTCACGGCAGGGATCGGACACTGAAGCTTTCTTT.

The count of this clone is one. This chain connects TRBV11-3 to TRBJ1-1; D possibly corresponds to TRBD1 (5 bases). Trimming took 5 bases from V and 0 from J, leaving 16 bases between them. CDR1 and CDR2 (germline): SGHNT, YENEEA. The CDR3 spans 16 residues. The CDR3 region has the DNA TGTGCCAGCAGCCAAACGGGGGGGTTCATGAACACTGAAGCTTTCTTT. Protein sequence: CASSQTGGFMNTEAFF.

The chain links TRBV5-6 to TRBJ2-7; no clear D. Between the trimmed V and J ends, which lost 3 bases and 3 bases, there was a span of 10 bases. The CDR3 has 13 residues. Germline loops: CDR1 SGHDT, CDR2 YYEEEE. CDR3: CASSSFNSYEQYF. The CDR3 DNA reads TGTGCCAGCAGCTCCTTCAACAGCTACGAGCAGTACTTC.